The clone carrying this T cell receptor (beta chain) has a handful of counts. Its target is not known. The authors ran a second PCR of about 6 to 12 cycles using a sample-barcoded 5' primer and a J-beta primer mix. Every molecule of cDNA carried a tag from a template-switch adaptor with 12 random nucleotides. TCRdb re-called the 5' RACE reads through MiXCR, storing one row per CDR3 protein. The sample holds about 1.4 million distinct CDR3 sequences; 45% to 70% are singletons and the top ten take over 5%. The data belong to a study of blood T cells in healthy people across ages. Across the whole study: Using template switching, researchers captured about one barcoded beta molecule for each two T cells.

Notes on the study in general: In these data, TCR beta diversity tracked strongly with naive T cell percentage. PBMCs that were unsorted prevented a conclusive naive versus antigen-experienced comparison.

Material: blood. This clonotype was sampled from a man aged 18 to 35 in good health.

CDR3 sequence reads: CASSWTGNTNEKLFF. The CDR3 DNA follows: TGCGCCAGCAGCTGGACGGGGAATACTAATGAAAAACTGTTTTTT. The chain has TRBV5-1 and TRBJ1-4, with no clear D. The CDR3 runs to 15 residues. Trimming cost V 3 bases and J 2 bases, with 11 bases left between them. Germline V gene data show CDR1 as SGHRS and CDR2 as YFSETQ.